Presented here are 10 T cell receptor beta chains from one specimen sequenced in a study of shared T cell receptors in the human thymus. The method was immunoSEQ multiplex PCR; TCRdb's version includes in-frame clones alone and lacks a portion of them. Of roughly 700,000 clones in the sample, roughly 90% were seen once. This sample was also put to use in a study of human thymus T cells.

The specimen was thymocytes. The receptors here all came from a boy in the first two years of life with a congenital heart defect.

The rearrangement uses TRBV10-3 and TRBJ2-7, with 8 nucleotides matching TRBD1. The CDR3 covers 17 residues. With 3 bases clipped from V and 2 bases from J, the junction kept 12 bases outside the gene matches. Germline V gene data show CDR1 as ENHRY and CDR2 as SYGVKD. The CDR3 loop is CAISEFLSTGGTYEQYF. CDR3 DNA sequence: TGTGCCATCAGTGAATTTTTGTCTACAGGGGGAACCTACGAGCAGTACTTC.

The chain uses TRBV11-3 and TRBJ2-1; a weak D match, TRBD1 (6 bases). V shed 5 bases and J shed 3 bases, with 14 bases lying between them. The CDR3 extends over 15 amino acids. CDR1 SGHNT and CDR2 YENEEA come from the germline V gene. The CDR3 here is CASSRPGQNYNEQFF. CDR3 DNA: TGTGCCAGCAGCCGTCCGGGACAAAACTACAATGAGCAGTTCTTC.

The chain recombines TRBV10-2 with TRBJ1-1; 9 bases match TRBD1. The CDR3 has 13 residues. Germline values: CDR1 WSHSY, CDR2 SAAADI. V trimming: 7 bases; J trimming: 5 bases; junction bases outside the gene matches: 5. CDR3 protein: CASTGQGKTEAFF. Written as DNA, the CDR3 is TGCGCCAGCACCGGACAGGGGAAAACTGAAGCTTTCTTT.

The rearrangement links TRBV14 to TRBJ2-7; 11 bases fit TRBD2. V was clipped by 0 bases and J by 3 bases; unmatched bases: 13. CDR1 SGHDN and CDR2 FVKESK come from the germline V gene. The CDR3 length is 19 residues. CDR3 nucleotides: TGTGCCAGCAGCCAAGAGGTCCTAGCGGGAGGCGCGCGGGTCTACGAGCAGTACTTC. The encoded protein is CASSQEVLAGGARVYEQYF.

CDR3 coding DNA: TGTGCCAGCAGCTGGGGGGAATCGAACACCGGGGAGCTGTTTTTT. It translates to CASSWGESNTGELFF. The chain joins TRBV11-3 to TRBJ2-2, with D perhaps TRBD2 (6 bases). Germline V gene lookup returns CDR1 SGHNT and CDR2 YENEEA. Trimming removed 4 bases at V and 0 bases at J, with 9 bases between. The CDR3 spans 15 residues.

There are a few counts of this clone. This chain connects TRBV7-9 to TRBJ2-7, with D perhaps matching TRBD2 (6 bases). The CDR3 consists of 13 residues. Deletions cut 5 bases from V and 2 bases from J, with 10 bases between. Germline assignment: CDR1 SEHNR and CDR2 FQNEAQ (reference sequence). In DNA, the CDR3 is TGTGCCAGCAGCCACCGGGAGACCTACGAGCAGTACTTC. This gives the protein CASSHRETYEQYF.

The chain combines TRBV28 with TRBJ1-5, with 10 bases fitting TRBD1. The CDR3 covers 15 residues. V lost 6 bases, J lost 5 bases, and 7 bases stayed unmatched. The germline CDR1 and CDR2 sequences are MDHEN and SYDVKM. The CDR3 coding sequence is TGTGCCAGCAGCCGTTTGGGACAGGGGCATCAGCCCCAGCATTTT. This encodes CASSRLGQGHQPQHF.

This chain connects TRBV4-1 to TRBJ2-3; 14 bases line up with TRBD2. The CDR3 is made up of 17 amino acids. The V and J ends lost 5 bases and 3 bases, in that order; junction bases with no gene match: 7. Germline values: CDR1 MGHRA, CDR2 YSYEKL. In DNA, the CDR3 is TGCGCCAGCAGCATAGGGACTAGCGGGAGTGGAACAGATACGCAGTATTTT. It translates to CASSIGTSGSGTDTQYF.

The chain links TRBV19 to TRBJ2-1, with a tentative D call TRBD2 (5 bases). There are 16 residues in the CDR3. V was trimmed by 5 bases and J by 4 bases, leaving 18 bases between them. Germline CDR1 reads LNHDA; CDR2 reads SQIVND (reference sequence). The CDR3 region is CASSSGLGRRYNEQFF. CDR3 DNA sequence: TGTGCCAGTAGTTCTGGACTCGGCCGACGGTACAATGAGCAGTTCTTC.

The CDR3 DNA sequence: TGTGCCAGCAGTCCACCCCCTGGGCGGGATGAGCAGTTCTTC. Translating gives CASSPPPGRDEQFF. The chain couples TRBV27 to TRBJ2-1; tentatively, D is TRBD2 (5 bases). CDR3 length equals 14 residues. CDR1 is MNHEY, CDR2 SMNVEV, per germline (reference sequence). V lost 5 bases and J 8 bases, leaving 16 bases between the germline ends.